This T cell receptor (beta chain) was captured by sequencing in a study of T cell responses to AZD1222 COVID-19 vaccine. Germline lookup yields CDR1 LGHNA and CDR2 YSLEER. V dropped 0 bases and J dropped 0 bases, with 6 bases sitting between them. This CDR3 contains 15 residues. TCRdb's copy holds only in-frame clones and misses some; the assay was immunoSEQ multiplex PCR. Of some 150,000 clones detected, around 92% appear once; the ten largest clones hold 3% to 4%. Some second doses came at about 4 weeks and others at about 12 weeks; these were pooled. Source: peripheral blood, taken 28 days after the second AZD1222 dose. The chain carries TRBV4-3 and TRBJ1-3; D not certain. This TCR was recovered from an adult who received the AZD1222 COVID-19 vaccine. The CDR3: CASSQDPDSGNTIYF. DNA of the CDR3: TGCGCCAGCAGCCAAGATCCGGACTCTGGAAACACCATATATTTT.